This TCR beta chain was retrieved from a study of cytomegalovirus exposure and HLA in healthy donors. Sampled while nominally healthy, donors likely had unrecorded immune exposures. A remark on this clone: Its cognate antigen is unknown.

The PCR was carried out with 60 Vbeta primers and 13 Jbeta primers. Some clones are missing from TCRdb's copy, which holds only in-frame ones; the method was immunoSEQ multiplex PCR. The sample shows 120,000 or so clones, 66% of them seen only once. Study findings and constraints: Fewer N-insertions than the roughly 670-donor mean were reportedly shown by an Asian-associated ancestry cluster in a later analysis.

The CDR3 loop spans 17 amino acids. The V segment lost 3 bases and the J segment 6 bases; nucleotides outside the gene matches: 13. CDR1 SNHLY and CDR2 FYNNEI come from the germline V gene. Specimen: PBMCs. V usage is TRBV2 and J usage is TRBJ2-3; 9 nucleotides align to TRBD2. The clonotype comes from a man between 18 and 29 years old in good health and CMV-seronegative. The CDR3 DNA follows: TGTGCCAGCAGTGAGGTCCGTTTAGCGGGAGATCCCGATACGCAGTATTTT. It codes for CASSEVRLAGDPDTQYF.